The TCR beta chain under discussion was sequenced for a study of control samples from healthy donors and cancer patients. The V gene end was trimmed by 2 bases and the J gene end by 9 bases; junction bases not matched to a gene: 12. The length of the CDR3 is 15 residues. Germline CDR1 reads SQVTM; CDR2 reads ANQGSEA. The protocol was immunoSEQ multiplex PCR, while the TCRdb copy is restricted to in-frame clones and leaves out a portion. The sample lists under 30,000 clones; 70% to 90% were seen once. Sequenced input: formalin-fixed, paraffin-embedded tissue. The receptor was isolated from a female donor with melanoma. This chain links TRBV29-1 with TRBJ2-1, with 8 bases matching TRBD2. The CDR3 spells CSVERAGLGWGEQFF. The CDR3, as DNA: TGCAGCGTTGAAAGGGCGGGACTAGGATGGGGTGAGCAGTTCTTC.